This paragraph covers one T cell receptor (beta chain) sequence. The authors' processing: Estimated nucleated cell counts came from reference gene primer amplification. This table comes from immunoSEQ multiplex PCR, and its TCRdb copy is limited to in-frame clones, with some not included. V and J calls and clone size follow that table, whereas D and trimming were derived from the DNA. This table has roughly 380,000 clones, roughly 90% appearing once. There are 15 residues in the CDR3. Trimming at V came to 6 bases and at J to 4 bases, leaving 12 bases not matched to a gene. In germline, CDR1 is MNHEY, CDR2 SVGAGI. The source of the sample is a study of blood T cell repertoires in COVID-19. Study-wide background: The study drew acute and convalescent COVID-19 samples from the United States, Italy and Spain.

Seattle's enrolled individuals joined amid active infection and were then monitored longitudinally. This receptor was taken from a woman aged 40 to 50 with COVID-19, enrolled during active disease. The chain uses TRBV6-5 and TRBJ2-7, with 7 positions matching TRBD2. Material: peripheral blood. CDR3 amino acids: CASRIQVAGEYEQYF. The DNA for the CDR3 is TGTGCCAGCAGAATCCAAGTCGCGGGAGAGTACGAGCAGTACTTC.